Listed below are T cell receptor beta chains from one sample, sequenced in a study of T-cell memory formation after mild COVID-19. MiXCR, applied by TCRdb to the 5' RACE reads, yields one record per CDR3 protein. This table holds roughly 620,000 distinct CDR3 sequences, roughly 18% found once. The material sequenced was PBMCs or a T cell subset sorted from them (not recorded which). The receptors shown here come from an adult woman who had mild COVID-19 (a few samples of this study predate the infection). Cell type and time point are not known. The CDR3 runs from the conserved cysteine through the conserved F or W. Each record gives: D gene, V gene, J gene, clone size, CDR3 protein, CDR3 DNA. A D gene is named only where the DNA matches it firmly. Clone size is not always given. Where it is, it says once, few, many or a class for expanded clones.

-	TRBV21-1	TRBJ2-4	few	CASSISRGQGCVLGKNIQYF	TGTGCCAGCAGCATATCCCGGGGACAGGGATGTGTTTTAGGCAAAAACATTCAGTACTTC
-	TRBV6-2/TRBV6-3	TRBJ2-2	few	CANHRHRTNTGELFF	TGTGCCAACCACCGGCACCGAACGAACACCGGGGAGCTGTTTTTT
-	TRBV10-3	TRBJ1-1	-	CAISRTSGGMNTEAFF	TGTGCCATCAGTCGGACTTCCGGGGGAATGAACACTGAAGCTTTCTTT
-	TRBV12-3/TRBV12-4	TRBJ1-2	-	CASRSGGKSGGYTF	TGTGCCAGCAGGTCGGGGGGGAAGAGTGGCGGCTACACCTTC
-	TRBV20-1	TRBJ2-3	few	CSARARGSRTDTQYF	TGCAGTGCTAGGGCCCGCGGGTCCCGCACAGATACGCAGTATTTT
TRBD2	TRBV4-2	TRBJ2-7	-	CASSQDLAGSGYEQYF	TGTGCCAGCAGCCAAGATCTAGCGGGAAGCGGATACGAGCAGTACTTC
-	TRBV24-1	TRBJ1-5	once	CATSDPPSNQPQHF	TGTGCCACCAGTGATCCTCCTTCCAATCAGCCCCAGCATTTT
-	TRBV5-1	TRBJ2-7	-	CASSFGAPYEQYF	TGCGCCAGCAGCTTTGGGGCACCTTACGAGCAGTACTTC
TRBD2	TRBV27	TRBJ2-2	-	CASSPSGMNTGELFF	TGTGCCAGCAGTCCCAGCGGGATGAACACCGGGGAGCTGTTTTTT
-	TRBV6-1	TRBJ2-5	many	CASIGLGRVQETQYF	TGTGCCAGCATCGGCCTAGGGCGGGTACAAGAGACCCAGTACTTC
-	TRBV29-1	TRBJ1-2	-	CSVEDYRAGYGYTF	TGCAGCGTTGAGGACTACAGGGCCGGCTATGGCTACACCTTC
-	TRBV19	TRBJ1-1	-	CASSISGGLNTEAFF	TGTGCCAGTAGTATTTCGGGGGGGCTGAACACTGAAGCTTTCTTT
TRBD1	TRBV7-9	TRBJ2-7	few	CASSLRDRVFDEQYF	TGTGCCAGCAGCTTACGAGACAGGGTTTTCGACGAGCAGTACTTC
TRBD1	TRBV20-1	TRBJ2-3	-	CSARNRGSTDTQYF	TGCAGTGCTAGAAACAGGGGAAGCACAGATACGCAGTATTTT
-	TRBV5-1	TRBJ1-4	few	CASSLNPGEVEKLFF	TGCGCCAGCAGCTTGAACCCCGGTGAAGTGGAAAAACTGTTTTTT
TRBD1	TRBV5-5	TRBJ2-7	few	CASRTGQGKAYEQYF	TGTGCCAGCAGGACCGGACAGGGAAAGGCCTACGAGCAGTACTTC
-	TRBV7-9	TRBJ1-1	many	CASSLGRAEAFF	TGTGCCAGCAGCTTAGGAAGGGCTGAAGCTTTCTTT
TRBD2	TRBV25-1	TRBJ2-1	few	CASSEWGLAGGHNEQFF	TGTGCCAGCAGTGAATGGGGACTAGCGGGAGGTCACAATGAGCAGTTCTTC
TRBD2	TRBV5-1	TRBJ2-5	-	CASSHTLAGGQETQYF	TGCGCCAGCAGCCACACGCTCGCGGGGGGACAAGAGACCCAGTACTTC
-	TRBV19	TRBJ2-7	few	CASSWRGSSYEQYF	TGTGCCAGTAGTTGGAGAGGGAGCTCCTACGAGCAGTACTTC
-	TRBV7-3	TRBJ2-1	-	CASSLQVGLKRNEQFF	TGTGCCAGCAGCCTACAAGTCGGACTAAAACGCAATGAGCAGTTCTTC
TRBD1	TRBV29-1	TRBJ2-5	many	CSVEGAGGHQETQYF	TGCAGCGTTGAAGGGGCAGGGGGCCACCAAGAGACCCAGTACTTC
-	TRBV5-1	TRBJ2-7	few	CASSLDRQTGQYF	TGCGCCAGCAGCTTGGATCGGCAGACAGGGCAGTACTTC
TRBD1	TRBV5-1	TRBJ2-7	-	CASSLNRGPGDEQYF	TGCGCCAGCAGCTTGAACAGGGGGCCAGGGGACGAGCAGTACTTC
-	TRBV4-1	TRBJ1-1	few	CASSKDEEQEAFF	TGCGCCAGCAGCAAAGACGAAGAACAGGAAGCTTTCTTT
TRBD2	TRBV7-2	TRBJ2-1	-	CASSLALRLAGDRLVEQFF	TGTGCCAGCAGCTTAGCTTTACGACTAGCGGGGGATAGGTTAGTTGAGCAGTTCTTC
-	TRBV3-1	TRBJ1-4	few	CASSPRANEKLFF	TGTGCCAGCAGCCCCCGGGCTAATGAAAAACTGTTTTTT
TRBD2	TRBV4-2	TRBJ2-3	few	CASSPSLAGDTDTQYF	TGTGCCAGCAGCCCGAGCCTCGCGGGGGACACAGATACGCAGTATTTT
-	TRBV7-2	TRBJ2-3	-	CASSPTGALGDTQYF	TGTGCCAGCAGCCCAACCGGGGCCTTAGGAGATACGCAGTATTTT
-	TRBV7-9	TRBJ2-1	few	CASSELSLREQFF	TGTGCCAGCAGCGAACTGAGTTTGAGGGAGCAGTTCTTC
TRBD1	TRBV24-1	TRBJ2-1	-	CATSDLPGTGVANEQFF	TGTGCCACCAGTGATTTGCCCGGGACAGGGGTTGCAAATGAGCAGTTCTTC
TRBD2	TRBV9	TRBJ2-1	once	CASSVESGRAGEQFF	TGTGCCAGCAGCGTAGAGAGCGGGAGGGCCGGTGAGCAGTTCTTC
-	TRBV6-1	TRBJ1-1	few	CASKARGTNTEAFF	TGTGCCAGCAAGGCCAGAGGTACTAACACTGAAGCTTTCTTT
-	TRBV27	TRBJ2-1	-	CASSGGYSYNEQFF	TGTGCCAGTAGTGGGGGGTACTCCTACAATGAGCAGTTCTTC
-	TRBV15	TRBJ2-1	few	CATSRDEGPIPRNEQFF	TGTGCCACCAGCAGAGATGAGGGCCCGATCCCCAGGAATGAGCAGTTCTTC
-	TRBV20-1	TRBJ2-7	-	CSARDTAGSSYEQYF	TGCAGTGCTAGAGATACGGCAGGATCCTCCTACGAGCAGTACTTC
TRBD1	TRBV15	TRBJ2-1	once	CATSTAGQGQNEQFF	TGTGCCACCAGCACGGCGGGACAGGGTCAAAATGAGCAGTTCTTC
TRBD2	TRBV7-9	TRBJ2-3	few	CASSLTGRLAGTDTQYF	TGTGCCAGCAGCTTAACCGGTCGACTAGCGGGCACAGATACGCAGTATTTT
-	TRBV7-8	TRBJ1-4	once	CASSHRGSARIATNEKLFF	TGTGCCAGCAGCCACCGGGGATCAGCAAGGATTGCGACTAATGAAAAACTGTTTTTT
-	TRBV3-1	TRBJ2-1	-	CASSQRGTRNEQFF	TGTGCCAGCAGCCAACGGGGGACGCGTAATGAGCAGTTCTTC
-	TRBV30	TRBJ2-5	-	CAWSVLMGVQETQYF	TGTGCCTGGAGTGTACTCATGGGGGTACAAGAGACCCAGTACTTC
TRBD2	TRBV7-9	TRBJ2-3	-	CASSTSGRADTQYF	TGTGCCAGCTCCACTAGCGGGAGGGCAGATACGCAGTATTTT
-	TRBV6-5	TRBJ1-2	-	CASVRVNYGYTF	TGTGCCAGCGTAAGGGTAAACTATGGCTACACCTTC
TRBD1	TRBV5-1	TRBJ2-7	few	CASSPGQDGYEQYF	TGCGCCAGCAGCCCTGGACAGGACGGGTACGAGCAGTACTTC
-	TRBV12-3/TRBV12-4	TRBJ2-3	-	CASRRSYTQYF	TGTGCCAGCAGAAGGTCGTATACGCAGTATTTT
TRBD1	TRBV27	TRBJ1-2	few	CASSARDRGVGYTF	TGTGCCAGCAGTGCCCGGGACAGGGGAGTTGGCTACACCTTC
-	TRBV24-1	TRBJ2-7	few	CATGPGDSYEQYF	TGTGCCACCGGTCCGGGGGATTCCTACGAGCAGTACTTC
-	TRBV7-3	TRBJ1-2	few	CASSLTQSTGPGGYTF	TGTGCCAGCAGCTTAACCCAATCGACAGGTCCCGGTGGCTACACCTTC
TRBD2	TRBV5-6	TRBJ2-5	few	CASSSLAGEETQYF	TGTGCCAGCAGCTCTCTAGCGGGAGAGGAGACCCAGTACTTC
TRBD1	TRBV12-3/TRBV12-4	TRBJ2-4	many	CASSLVYRGQKLAKNIQYF	TGTGCCAGCAGTTTGGTTTATCGGGGACAGAAACTAGCCAAAAACATTCAGTACTTC
-	TRBV13	TRBJ1-2	few	CASSLRQGRYGYTF	TGTGCCAGCAGCTTACGGCAGGGGCGCTATGGCTACACCTTC